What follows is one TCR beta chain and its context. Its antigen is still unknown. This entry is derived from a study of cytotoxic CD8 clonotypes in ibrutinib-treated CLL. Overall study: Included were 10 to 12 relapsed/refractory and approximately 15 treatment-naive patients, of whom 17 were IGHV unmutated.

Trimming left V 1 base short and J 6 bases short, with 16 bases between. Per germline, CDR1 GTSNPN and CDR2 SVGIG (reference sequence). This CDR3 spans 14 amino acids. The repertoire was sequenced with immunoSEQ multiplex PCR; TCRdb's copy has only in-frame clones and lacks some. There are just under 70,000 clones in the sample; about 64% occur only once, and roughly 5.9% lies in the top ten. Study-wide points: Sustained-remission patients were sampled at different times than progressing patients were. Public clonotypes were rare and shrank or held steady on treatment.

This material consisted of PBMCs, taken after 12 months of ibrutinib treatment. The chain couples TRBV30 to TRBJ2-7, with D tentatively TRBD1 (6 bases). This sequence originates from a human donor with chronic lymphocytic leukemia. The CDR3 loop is CAWSEGGLGGEQYF. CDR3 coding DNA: TGTGCCTGGAGTGAAGGTGGTTTAGGGGGCGAGCAGTACTTC.